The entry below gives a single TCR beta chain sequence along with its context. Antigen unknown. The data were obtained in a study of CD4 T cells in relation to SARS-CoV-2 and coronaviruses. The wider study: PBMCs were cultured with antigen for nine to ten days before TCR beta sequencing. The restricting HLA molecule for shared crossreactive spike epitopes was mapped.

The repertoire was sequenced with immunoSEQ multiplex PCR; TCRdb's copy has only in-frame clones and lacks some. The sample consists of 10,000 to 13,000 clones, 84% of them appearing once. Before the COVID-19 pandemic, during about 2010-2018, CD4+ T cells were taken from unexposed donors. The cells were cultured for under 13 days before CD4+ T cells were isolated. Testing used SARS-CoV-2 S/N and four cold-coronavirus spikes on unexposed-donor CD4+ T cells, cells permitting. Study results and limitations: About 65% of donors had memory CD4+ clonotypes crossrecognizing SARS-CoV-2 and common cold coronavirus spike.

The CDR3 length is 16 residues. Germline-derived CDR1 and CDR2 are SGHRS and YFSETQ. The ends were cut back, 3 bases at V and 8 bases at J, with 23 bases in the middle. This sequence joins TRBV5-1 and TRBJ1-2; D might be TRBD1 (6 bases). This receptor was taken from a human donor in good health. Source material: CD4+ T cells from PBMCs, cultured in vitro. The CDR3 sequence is CASSSVGGGQQGGYTF. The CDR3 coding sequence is TGCGCCAGCAGCTCGGTGGGGGGAGGACAGCAGGGAGGCTACACCTTC.